The source of this T cell receptor beta chain is a study of CD4 and CD8 cells across lung adenocarcinoma regions. TCRdb fed the PCR reads into MiXCR, producing one record per CDR3 protein. The sample has 7,500 to 10,000 distinct CDR3 sequences; about half are singletons. CDR3 size: 20 residues. J gave up 0 bases and V 2 bases, and 17 bases lay outside the gene matches. Germline CDR1 and CDR2: MNHEY and SVGAGI. Donors had localized lung adenocarcinoma, a non-small cell lung cancer. Sequenced material: CD4+ T cells from the margin of a lung tumor. V is TRBV6-5 and J is TRBJ2-3; TRBD2 agrees at 7 bases. This TCR was sampled from a male donor with lung adenocarcinoma. The CD4 and CD8 labels of this study may be unreliable. In DNA form, the CDR3 reads TGTGCCAGCAGTTACGGGGGGGGGGGGGGGGGGGTGGGGAGCACAGATACGCAGTATTTT. Residues: CASSYGGGGGGVGSTDTQYF.